These 3 T cell receptor beta chains were sequenced from one sample in a study of T cells in Graves' hyperthyroidism and ophthalmopathy. RNA transcripts gave rise to amplified TCR beta CDR3 regions. With the HTBI primer set, the TCR CDR3 went through a first round of RT-PCR. TCRdb fed the multiplex PCR reads into MiXCR, producing one record per CDR3 protein. The sample records fewer than 350,000 distinct CDR3 sequences, 18% being singletons. Input material: blood. The receptors were sampled from a woman in her forties or fifties with Graves' hyperthyroidism.

This clonotype was recorded a few times. The chain is built from TRBV25-1 and TRBJ2-5; maybe TRBD1 (5 bases). V lost 6 bases to trimming and J lost 4 bases, with 18 bases between them. Per the germline V gene, CDR1 is MGHDK and CDR2 is SYGVNS. This CDR3 region has 15 residues. For the CDR3, the DNA is TGTGCCAGCAGGGGCCCCGACAGCTTCCCAGAGACCCAGTACTTC. Amino acids: CASRGPDSFPETQYF.

The chain links TRBV7-9 to TRBJ2-7; the D gene is possibly TRBD1 (6 bases). Per the germline V gene, CDR1 is SEHNR and CDR2 is FQNEAQ (reference sequence). V was cut by 5 bases and J by 5 bases, with 13 bases left in between. This CDR3 has 13 amino acids. CDR3 DNA sequence: TGTGCCAGCAGCCCCGGGACAACCGACGAGCAGTACTTC. It codes for CASSPGTTDEQYF.

The gene calls are TRBV6-5 and TRBJ1-5; D is unclear. The V end was cut by 2 bases, the J end by 0 bases, with 11 bases between. Per the germline V gene, CDR1 is MNHEY and CDR2 is SVGAGI. The length of the CDR3 is 16 residues. The CDR3 DNA follows: TGTGCCAGCAGTTACAGGGCAGACCTTAGCAATCAGCCCCAGCATTTT. This encodes CASSYRADLSNQPQHF.